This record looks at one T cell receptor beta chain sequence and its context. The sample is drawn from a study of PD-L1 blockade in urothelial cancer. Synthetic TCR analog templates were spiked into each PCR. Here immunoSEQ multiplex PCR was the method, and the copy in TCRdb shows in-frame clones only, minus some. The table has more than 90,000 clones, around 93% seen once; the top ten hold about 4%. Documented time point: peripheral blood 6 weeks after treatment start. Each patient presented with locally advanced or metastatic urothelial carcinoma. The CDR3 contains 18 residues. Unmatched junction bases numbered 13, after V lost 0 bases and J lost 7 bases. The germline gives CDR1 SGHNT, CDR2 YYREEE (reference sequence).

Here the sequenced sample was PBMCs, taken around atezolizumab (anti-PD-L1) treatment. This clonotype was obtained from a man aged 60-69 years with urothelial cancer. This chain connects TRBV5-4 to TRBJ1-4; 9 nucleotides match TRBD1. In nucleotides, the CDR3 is TGTGCCAGCAGCTTGGTGACAGGGGGGCGCATCTCCGGTGAAAAACTGTTTTTT. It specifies CASSLVTGGRISGEKLFF. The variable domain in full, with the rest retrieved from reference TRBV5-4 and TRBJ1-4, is ETGVTQSPTHLIKTRGQQVTLRCSSQSGHNTVSWYQQALGQGPQFIFQYYREEENGRGNFPPRFSGLQFPNYSSELNVNALELDDSALYLCASSLVTGGRISGEKLFFGSGTQLSVL.